These 3 T cell receptor beta chains share one sample of origin, sequenced in a study of vaccination and CD4 T cells after COVID-19. The Oncomine TCR Beta short-read assay was applied to DNA of cultured CD4+ T cells. TCRdb re-called the PCR reads through MiXCR, storing one row per CDR3 protein. The sample records more than 10,000 distinct CDR3 sequences, around a third being singletons. Specified treatment: approximately nine-day PBMC culture with coronavirus spike peptide pools or control peptides (ViraFEST assay). No antigens are known for them. Sample: CD4+ T cells from blood, cultured in vitro, taken after SARS-CoV-2 vaccination. The receptor set was obtained from a human donor who had recovered from COVID-19.

The V gene is TRBV19, the J gene TRBJ2-7; weak D call: TRBD1 (7 bases). The CDR3 is 17 amino acids. V shed 6 bases and J shed 5 bases, with 26 bases lying between them. CDR1 and CDR2 (germline): LNHDA, SQIVND (reference sequence). The CDR3 DNA follows: TGTGCCAGTAGGCATCGGGGCAGGGGGGCGTTATTGGACGAGCAGTACTTC. Protein product: CASRHRGRGALLDEQYF.

The chain employs TRBV7-2 and TRBJ1-5; a possible D gene is TRBD1 (6 bases). CDR3 length: 17 amino acids. The germline V gene has CDR1 SGHTA and CDR2 FQGNSA. With 3 bases removed from V and 6 bases from J, the gap between germline ends came to 21 bases. The CDR3 sequence: CASSLFPRGGRGQPQHF. The CDR3 region has the DNA TGTGCCAGCAGCTTGTTTCCCAGGGGCGGAAGGGGTCAGCCCCAGCATTTT.

In its sample, this clonotype ranks as large. V usage is TRBV7-2 and J usage is TRBJ2-3; the match to TRBD1 covers 8 bases. CDR3 length: 14 amino acids. Germline V gene data show CDR1 as SGHTA and CDR2 as FQGNSA. Trimming took 1 base from V and 6 from J; bases not matched to a gene: 3. The CDR3 loop is CASSLVDREDTQYF. As DNA, the CDR3 is TGTGCCAGCAGCTTAGTGGACAGGGAGGATACGCAGTATTTT.